The sequence of this T cell receptor (beta chain) was determined in a study of CD8 T cells in Susac syndrome. CD8+ and CD4+ T cells from blood underwent TCR beta sequencing. Included as multiple sclerosis controls were treatment-naive patients who had stable or active relapsing-remitting disease. Isolation of CD8+ and CD4+ T cells was performed negatively, whereas enrichment of TEMRA cells was done by FACS. With random hexamers, reverse transcription was performed on about 0.5 to 1 ug of RNA. Coverage of TCR beta CDR3 amplification by immunoSEQ multiplex PCR extended to 54 Vbeta and 13 Jbeta. MiXCR was run by TCRdb on the immunoSEQ multiplex PCR reads, yielding one entry per CDR3 protein. This table holds about 300,000 distinct CDR3 sequences, 85% found once. The TCR comes from a human donor with multiple sclerosis. The sequencing input was CD8+ T cells from PBMCs.

CDR3 DNA sequence: TGTGCCAGCAGCCCCATCCGGGACAGGGGGAACACTGAAGCTTTCTTT. It is translated as CASSPIRDRGNTEAFF. The chain is built from TRBV13 and TRBJ1-1; 10 nucleotides line up with TRBD1. The germline V gene has CDR1 PRHDT and CDR2 FYEKMQ (reference sequence). Trimming cost V 5 bases and J 1 base; bases outside gene matches: 7. The length of the CDR3 is 16 residues.